The sequence of this T cell receptor beta chain was determined in a study of shared clonotypes between healthy human individuals. Here immunoSEQ multiplex PCR was the method, and the copy in TCRdb shows in-frame clones only, minus some. The profile shows fewer than 3 million clones, under 95% of them singletons. The V end was cut by 5 bases, the J end by 8 bases, with 16 bases between. The CDR3 runs to 13 residues. From germline, CDR1 is MDHEN and CDR2 SYDVKM. The TCR was taken from a man in his late teens or twenties in good health. Some clones in this sample may be carry-over from other donors' samples. The sequenced sample was naive CD4+ T cells from PBMCs. Noted subset: CD45RA+ positively selected. V and J are TRBV28 and TRBJ2-7; tentatively, D is TRBD2 (6 bases). The CDR3 nucleotides read TGTGCCAGCAGTATCGGGGGACTCCGGCAGCAGTACTTC. The encoded protein is CASSIGGLRQQYF.